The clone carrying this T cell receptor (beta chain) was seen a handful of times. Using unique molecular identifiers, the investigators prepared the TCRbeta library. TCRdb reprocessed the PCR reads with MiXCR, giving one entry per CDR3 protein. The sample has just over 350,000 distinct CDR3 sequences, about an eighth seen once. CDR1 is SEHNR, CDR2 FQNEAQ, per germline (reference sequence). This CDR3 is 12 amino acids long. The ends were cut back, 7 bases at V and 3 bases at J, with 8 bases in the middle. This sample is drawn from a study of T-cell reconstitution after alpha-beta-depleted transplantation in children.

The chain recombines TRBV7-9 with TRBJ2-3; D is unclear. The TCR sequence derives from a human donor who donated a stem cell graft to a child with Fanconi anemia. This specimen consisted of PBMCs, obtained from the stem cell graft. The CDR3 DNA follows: TGTGCCAGCATCCCCACGACAGATACGCAGTATTTT. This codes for CASIPTTDTQYF. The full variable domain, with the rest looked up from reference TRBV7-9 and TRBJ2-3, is DTGVSQNPRHKITKRGQNVTFRCDPISEHNRLYWYRQTLGQGPEFLTYFQNEAQLEKSRLLSDRFSAERPKGSFSTLEIQRTEQGDSAMYLCASIPTTDTQYFGPGTRLTVL.